The 13 T cell receptor beta chains presented below share a single source sample, sequenced in a study of CD8 T cells in ankylosing spondylitis. One entry per CDR3 protein, called by TCRdb with MiXCR from the 5' RACE reads. The sample lists a few hundred thousand distinct CDR3 sequences, roughly 20% occurring once. The sequenced material came from blood, either unsorted or a sorted T cell fraction (not recorded which). The receptor source for this set is a male donor with ankylosing spondylitis or in good health (not recorded which).

This rearrangement joins TRBV12-3 or TRBV12-4 to TRBJ1-5; weak D call: TRBD1 (5 bases). This CDR3 has 17 amino acids. V gave up 1 base and J gave up 0 bases, with 13 bases separating them. The CDR3 region has the DNA TGTGCCAGCAGTTTAGGTGGGACGGCTTATAGCAATCAGCCCCAGCATTTT. Translation gives CASSLGGTAYSNQPQHF.

The chain uses TRBV20-1 and TRBJ2-1; 9 bases are shared with TRBD2. The trim removed 0 bases at V and 7 bases at J, leaving 10 bases unmatched. Germline CDR1 and CDR2: DFQATT and SNEGSKA (reference sequence). The CDR3 extends over 16 amino acids. The chain's CDR3 is CSARDFGRGGSNEQFF. CDR3 nucleotide sequence: TGCAGTGCTAGAGATTTTGGGCGGGGGGGCTCGAATGAGCAGTTCTTC.

This clonotype was counted only a few times. V usage is TRBV20-1 and J usage is TRBJ2-7; tentatively, D is TRBD2 (5 bases). The V end lost 0 bases, the J end lost 4 bases, and 7 bases lay between the germline ends. The CDR3 is made up of 12 amino acids. The germline V gene encodes CDR1 DFQATT and CDR2 SNEGSKA (reference sequence). DNA of the CDR3: TGCAGTGCTAGAGATGGAGGTTACGAGCAGTACGTC. It encodes CSARDGGYEQYV.

This clonotype has a handful of counts. The genes are TRBV20-1 and TRBJ1-1, with a tentative D call TRBD1 (5 bases). Trimming removed 1 base at V and 5 bases at J, with 17 bases between. Germline CDR1 reads DFQATT; CDR2 reads SNEGSKA (reference sequence). This CDR3 has 15 residues. CDR3 sequence reads: CSARVYKDRVTEAFF. The CDR3 DNA is TGCAGTGCTAGAGTGTACAAAGACAGAGTGACTGAAGCTTTCTTT.

This clonotype was recorded a few times. The rearrangement links TRBV27 to TRBJ2-1; D gene unclear. The ends were cut back, 5 bases at V and 0 bases at J, with 14 bases in the middle. The CDR3 length is 16 residues. Germline CDR1 reads MNHEY; CDR2 reads SMNVEV (reference sequence). Here the CDR3 DNA reads TGTGCCAGCAGTCCGATTCTCACGCCCTCCTACAATGAGCAGTTCTTC. Translating gives CASSPILTPSYNEQFF.

A few counts support this clonotype. V is TRBV6-1 and J is TRBJ1-2, with D uncertain. Trimming shortened V by 6 bases and J by 1 base, and 15 bases separated the two germline ends. The CDR3 spans 15 residues. Germline V gene sequence: CDR1 MNHNS, CDR2 SASEGT. The CDR3 loop reads CASRPGEGYNYGYTF. CDR3 in DNA: TGTGCCAGCAGACCCGGGGAGGGATATAACTATGGCTACACCTTC.

This clonotype turned up a few times. V usage is TRBV5-1 and J usage is TRBJ1-1; D gene ambiguous. The CDR3 totals 14 residues. Trimming pared 0 bases from V and 5 bases from J, leaving 11 bases between. Germline V gene lookup returns CDR1 SGHRS and CDR2 YFSETQ. The CDR3 DNA reads TGCGCCAGCAGCTTGGGGTGGAGTGGGACTGAAGCTTTCTTT. It specifies CASSLGWSGTEAFF.

In its sample, this clonotype was seen a few times. The chain is built from TRBV28 and TRBJ2-1, with 14 positions matching TRBD2. V dropped 7 bases and J dropped 9; count of bases not matched to a gene: 8. This CDR3 is built from 15 residues. Germline loops: CDR1 MDHEN, CDR2 SYDVKM. In DNA form, the CDR3 reads TGTGCCAGCAAAAAGGGACTAGCGGGAGCGGGTGAGCAGTTCTTC. Its translation is CASKKGLAGAGEQFF. The whole variable domain, filled in from reference TRBV28 and TRBJ2-1, reads DVKVTQSSRYLVKRTGEKVFLECVQDMDHENMFWYRQDPGLGLRLIYFSYDVKMKEKGDIPEGYSVSREKKERFSLILESASTNQTSMYLCASKKGLAGAGEQFFGPGTRLTVL.

In this sample, this clonotype turned up many times. The rearrangement links TRBV5-1 to TRBJ2-1; 7 nucleotides align to TRBD1. The CDR3 contains 15 residues. Trimming cost V 0 bases and J 4 bases; bases outside gene matches: 4. Per the germline V gene, CDR1 is SGHRS and CDR2 is YFSETQ. CDR3 amino acids: CASSLGDRDYNEQFF. The DNA of the CDR3 is TGCGCCAGCAGCTTGGGTGACAGGGATTACAATGAGCAGTTCTTC.

The chain has TRBV12-3 or TRBV12-4 and TRBJ2-1; D unclear. The V end was cut by 5 bases, the J end by 10 bases, with 12 bases between. The CDR3 totals 12 residues. As DNA, the CDR3 is TGTGCCAGCAGTCCACAGAATCGCGAGCAGTTCTTC. Translating it yields CASSPQNREQFF.

The chain is built from TRBV12-3 or TRBV12-4 and TRBJ1-1; perhaps TRBD1 as D (6 bases). V was pared by 6 bases and J by 8 bases, with 10 bases between. The CDR3 is made up of 11 amino acids. In DNA, the CDR3 is TGTGCCAGCAGCAGGGGCGGGGAAGCTTTCTTT. Protein product: CASSRGGEAFF.

Points on this clonotype: Since a much larger clone is just one base distant, this may be a read error. This chain connects TRBV20-1 to TRBJ2-3; 7 bases align to TRBD2. Germline lookup yields CDR1 DFQATT and CDR2 SNEGSKA (reference sequence). The CDR3 contains 15 residues. CDR3 in DNA: TGCAGTGCTAGAGATTTGCGGGAGAGGCCAGATATGCAGTATTTT. Translated: CSARDLRERPDMQYF.

The DNA of the CDR3 is TGCGCCAGCAGTGAGGGGGTCTTTGGCGGGAGGGCCACCAATGAGCAGTTCTTC. It is translated as CASSEGVFGGRATNEQFF. The chain combines TRBV10-1 with TRBJ2-1; 9 nucleotides align to TRBD2. CDR1 WNHNN and CDR2 SYGVQD come from the germline V gene (reference sequence). Losses at the gene ends were 2 bases for V and 6 bases for J; bases not matched to a gene: 14. This CDR3 is 18 amino acids long.